The clone carrying this TCR beta chain has at least ten counts. Trimming removed 3 bases at V and 0 bases at J, with 8 bases between. The CDR3 sequence is 15 residues long. Germline values: CDR1 MGHDK, CDR2 SYGVNS. Profiling relied on immunoSEQ multiplex PCR, and the TCRdb table lists in-frame clones only, not all of them. This repertoire shows fewer than 400,000 clones, around 72% found once; its top ten account for about 9.4%. This specimen belongs to a study of shared clonotypes between healthy human individuals. Source material: memory CD4+ T cells sorted from blood. The subset here: CD45RA-negative fraction. The sequence derives from a young man in good health. The V call is TRBV25-1, the J call TRBJ1-4; weak D call: TRBD1 (5 bases). The CDR3, as DNA: TGTGCCAGCAGTGACGGGGGTTCAACTAATGAAAAACTGTTTTTT. The encoded protein is CASSDGGSTNEKLFF. The variable domain in full, with the rest retrieved from reference TRBV25-1 and TRBJ1-4, is EADIYQTPRYLVIGTGKKITLECSQTMGHDKMYWYQQDPGMELHLIHYSYGVNSTEKGDLSSESTVSRIRTEHFPLTLESARPSHTSQYLCASSDGGSTNEKLFFGSGTQLSVL.